This TCR beta chain was sequenced in a study of blood T cell repertoires in COVID-19. Turning to the study itself: Samples taken during acute and convalescent COVID-19 were collected in the United States, Italy and Spain. Sample material is recorded as cDNA or gDNA derived from T cells, B-cell-depleted T cells, or PBMCs.

Original data processing: Reference gene primer amplification gave nucleated cell count estimates. The method was immunoSEQ multiplex PCR; TCRdb's version includes in-frame clones alone and lacks a portion of them. The V and J calls and the clone size are those of that table, but D and trimming were determined from the DNA. The sample includes roughly 250,000 clones, roughly 82% of them seen just once. The CDR3 consists of 14 residues. V shed 6 bases and J 2 bases; nucleotides not matched to a gene: 4. CDR1 and CDR2 from the germline V gene are SEHNR and FQNEAQ (reference sequence). The sample comprised peripheral blood. The receptor was derived from an elderly woman with active or convalescent COVID-19. The chain uses TRBV7-9 and TRBJ1-5; 7 bases are shared with TRBD1. The CDR3 DNA reads as TGTGCCAGCAGTTTCGGACAGGGCAATCAGCCCCAGCATTTT. Its protein product is CASSFGQGNQPQHF.